The rows below give T cell receptor beta chains drawn from one sample of a study of blood T cell repertoires in COVID-19. This table comes from immunoSEQ multiplex PCR, and its TCRdb copy is limited to in-frame clones, with some not included. The sample records fewer than 400,000 clones, approximately 89% being singletons. The specimen sequenced was PBMCs or T cells enriched from blood (not recorded which). The receptors shown here come from a man younger than 45 who had recovered from COVID-19. Both conserved end residues are part of each CDR3. D genes are given only for firm matches. Clone size appears in some rows only: once, few, many, or a class for an expanded clone.

V gene	D gene	clone size	J gene	CDR3 DNA	CDR3 protein
TRBV29-1	TRBD1	.	TRBJ2-7	TGCAGCGTTGATGGGCAGGGACAGGCCTACGAGCAGTACTTC	CSVDGQGQAYEQYF
TRBV7-9	.	few	TRBJ1-5	TGTGCCAGCAGCTTAGTGGCAGGTCCCAATCAGCCCCAGCATTTT	CASSLVAGPNQPQHF
TRBV6-4	.	few	TRBJ2-1	TGTGCCAGCAGCGGACAGCCCAGCTCCTACAATGAGCAGTTCTTC	CASSGQPSSYNEQFF
TRBV19	.	.	TRBJ1-6	TGTGCCAGTAGCACCCTCCGGGACACCGGTAATTCACCCCTCCACTTT	CASSTLRDTGNSPLHF
TRBV5-1	TRBD2	.	TRBJ2-7	TGCGCCAGCAGCTTCACTTGGGGACTAGCGGGATACGAGCAGTACTTC	CASSFTWGLAGYEQYF
TRBV9	.	.	TRBJ1-4	TGTGCCAGCAGCGCCCACCTCAGACAGACAACTAATGAAAAACTGTTTTTT	CASSAHLRQTTNEKLFF
TRBV9	.	.	TRBJ2-3	TGTGCCAGCAGCACAGTTTCGGGCACAGATACGCAGTATTTT	CASSTVSGTDTQYF
TRBV18	.	once	TRBJ2-7	TGTGCCAGCTCACCACCCTCCTCCTACGAGCAGTACTTC	CASSPPSSYEQYF
TRBV5-5	.	.	TRBJ2-1	TGTGCCAGCAGCCGGGGGAATTCCCGAAACAATGAGCAGTTCTTC	CASSRGNSRNNEQFF
TRBV14	TRBD2	.	TRBJ2-1	TGTGCCAGCAGCCGGTGGACTAGCGGGGGCCGTAACTACAATGAGCAGTTCTTC	CASSRWTSGGRNYNEQFF
TRBV30	.	.	TRBJ1-6	TGTGCCTGGAATAGAGAAGTCGGTAGTTCACCCCTCCACTTT	CAWNREVGSSPLHF
TRBV18	.	.	TRBJ2-7	TGTGCCAGCTCACCTAATCAAGCGCGCGAGCAGTACTTC	CASSPNQAREQYF
TRBV5-1	TRBD1	.	TRBJ1-2	TGCGCCAGCAGCTTGGACAGGGGAGGCGGCTACACCTTC	CASSLDRGGGYTF
TRBV5-1	.	.	TRBJ2-7	TGCGCCAGCAGCCCAGAGGGATCCTACGAGCAGTACTTC	CASSPEGSYEQYF